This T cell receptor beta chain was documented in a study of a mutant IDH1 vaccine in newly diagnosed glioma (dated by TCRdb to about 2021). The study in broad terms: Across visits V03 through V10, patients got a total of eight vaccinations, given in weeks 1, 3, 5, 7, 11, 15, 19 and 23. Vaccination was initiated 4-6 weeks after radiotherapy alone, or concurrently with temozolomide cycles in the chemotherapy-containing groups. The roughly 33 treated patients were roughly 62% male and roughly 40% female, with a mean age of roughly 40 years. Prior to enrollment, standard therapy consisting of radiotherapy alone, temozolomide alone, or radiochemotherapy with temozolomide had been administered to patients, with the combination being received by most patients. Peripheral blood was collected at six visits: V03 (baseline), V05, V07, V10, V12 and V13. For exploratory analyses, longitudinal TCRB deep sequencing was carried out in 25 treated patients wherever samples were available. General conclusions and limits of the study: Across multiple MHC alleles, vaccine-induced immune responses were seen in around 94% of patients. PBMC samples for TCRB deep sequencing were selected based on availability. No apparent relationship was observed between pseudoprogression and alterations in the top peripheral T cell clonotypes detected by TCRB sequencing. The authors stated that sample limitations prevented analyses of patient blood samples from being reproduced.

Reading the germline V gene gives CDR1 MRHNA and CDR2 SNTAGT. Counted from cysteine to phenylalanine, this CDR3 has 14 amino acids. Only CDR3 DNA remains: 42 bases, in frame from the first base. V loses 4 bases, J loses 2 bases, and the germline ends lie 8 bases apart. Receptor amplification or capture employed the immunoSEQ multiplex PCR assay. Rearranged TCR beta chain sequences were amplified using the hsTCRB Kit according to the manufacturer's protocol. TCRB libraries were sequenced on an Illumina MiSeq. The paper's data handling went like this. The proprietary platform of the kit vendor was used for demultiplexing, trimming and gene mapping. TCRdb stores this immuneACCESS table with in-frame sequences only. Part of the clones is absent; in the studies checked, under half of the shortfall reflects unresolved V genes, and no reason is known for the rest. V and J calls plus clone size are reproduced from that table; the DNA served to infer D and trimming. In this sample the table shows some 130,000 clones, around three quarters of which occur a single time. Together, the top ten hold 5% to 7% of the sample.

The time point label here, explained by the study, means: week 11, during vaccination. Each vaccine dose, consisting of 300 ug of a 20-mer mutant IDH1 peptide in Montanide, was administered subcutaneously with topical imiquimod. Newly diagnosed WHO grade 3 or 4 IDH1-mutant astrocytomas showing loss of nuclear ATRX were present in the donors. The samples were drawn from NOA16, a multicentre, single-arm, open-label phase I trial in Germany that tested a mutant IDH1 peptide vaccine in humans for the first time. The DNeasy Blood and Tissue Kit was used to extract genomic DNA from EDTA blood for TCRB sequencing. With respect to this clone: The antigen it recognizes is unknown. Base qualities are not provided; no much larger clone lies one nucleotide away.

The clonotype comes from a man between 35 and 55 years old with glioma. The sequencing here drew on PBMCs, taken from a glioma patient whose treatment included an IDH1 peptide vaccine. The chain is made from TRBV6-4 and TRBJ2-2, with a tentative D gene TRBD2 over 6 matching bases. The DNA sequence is TGTGCCAGCAGTGTAGCGGAAAACACCGGGGAGCTGTTTTTT. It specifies CASSVAENTGELFF.